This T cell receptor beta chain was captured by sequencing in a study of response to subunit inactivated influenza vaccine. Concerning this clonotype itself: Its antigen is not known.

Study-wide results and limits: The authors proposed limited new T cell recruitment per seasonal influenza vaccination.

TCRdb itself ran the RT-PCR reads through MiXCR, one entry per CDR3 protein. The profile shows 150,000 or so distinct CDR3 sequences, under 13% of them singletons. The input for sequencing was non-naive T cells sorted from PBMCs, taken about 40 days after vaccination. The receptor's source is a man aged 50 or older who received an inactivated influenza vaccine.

The CDR3 sequence is CATSGRGGSSRKPQHF. The CDR3 DNA sequence: TGTGCCACCAGCGGACGCGGGGGGTCGAGTAGGAAGCCCCAGCATTTT. The chain recombines TRBV15 with TRBJ1-5, with D perhaps TRBD1 (5 bases). The V end was cut by 5 bases, the J end by 8 bases, with 22 bases between. The CDR3 consists of 16 residues. CDR1 LNHNV and CDR2 YYDKDF come from the germline V gene (reference sequence).